This T cell receptor beta chain was retrieved from a study of beta chain features in type 1 diabetes. Study-wide background: Patients looked much like healthy donors when it came to age, gender and cell yields. Overall study findings and caveats: The study found moderately but significantly shorter TCRB CDR3s in all four CD4+ subsets of Type 1 diabetes patients. Patients' naive, central memory and Treg TCRB repertoires seemed closer to one another than those of healthy donors. Researchers caution that PCR might favor shorter templates, equally among patients and controls.

Looked up from germline, CDR1 is SGHAT and CDR2 is FQNNGV. The CDR3 extends over 17 amino acids. Trimming removed 2 bases at V and 0 bases at J, with 14 bases between. The whole isolated RNA underwent reverse transcription, so sequencing captured expressed TCRB transcripts. The data were produced by immunoSEQ multiplex PCR, yet TCRdb's version contains in-frame clones alone and is incomplete. This table holds some 900,000 clones, roughly 16% found once. About this clone: The antigen remains undetermined.

Source material: naive CD4+ T cells from blood. The receptor comes from a woman under 30 in good health. This chain connects TRBV11-2 to TRBJ2-1; D gene ambiguous. For the CDR3, the DNA is TGTGCCAGCAGCTTACGTCGCAGGTCATACTCCTACAATGAGCAGTTCTTC. Translation gives CASSLRRRSYSYNEQFF.